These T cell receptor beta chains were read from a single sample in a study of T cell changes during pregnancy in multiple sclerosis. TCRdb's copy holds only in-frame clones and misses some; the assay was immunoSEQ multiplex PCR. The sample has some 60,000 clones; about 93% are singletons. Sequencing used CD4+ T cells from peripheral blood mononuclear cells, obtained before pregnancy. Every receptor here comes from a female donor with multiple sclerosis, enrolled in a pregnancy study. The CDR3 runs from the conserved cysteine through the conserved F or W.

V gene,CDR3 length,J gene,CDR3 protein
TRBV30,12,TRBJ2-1,CAWKLVANEQFF
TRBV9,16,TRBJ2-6,CASSVGSLSGANVLTF
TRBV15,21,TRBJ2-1,CATSRPPGGLAGLDSYNEQFF
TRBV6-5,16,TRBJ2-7,CASSYRRFDSFYEQYF
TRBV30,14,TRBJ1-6,CAWNTGINNSPLHF
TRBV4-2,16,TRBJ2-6,CASSQDFRVGANVLTF
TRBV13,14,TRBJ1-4,CASRHGTGEEKLFF
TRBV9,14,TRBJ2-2,CASSVATSNGELFF
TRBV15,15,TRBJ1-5,CATSRDKAGYQPQHF
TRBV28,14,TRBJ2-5,CASSLGGWQETQYF
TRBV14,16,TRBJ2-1,CASSHPRAGVYNEQFF
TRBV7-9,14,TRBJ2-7,CASSRWTGLREQYF
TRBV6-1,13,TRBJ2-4,CASSEGQGSVQYF
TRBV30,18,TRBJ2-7,CAWTGTSGSFDPSYEQYF
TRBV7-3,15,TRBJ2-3,CASSLTGTGGNTQYF
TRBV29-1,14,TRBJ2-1,CSVARGVTNNEQFF
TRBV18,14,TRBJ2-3,CASSKLAVTDTQYF
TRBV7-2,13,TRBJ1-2,CASSTRQGHGYTF
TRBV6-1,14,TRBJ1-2,CASSQAGGHYGYTF
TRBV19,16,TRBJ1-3,CASSPGTGRSGNTIYF
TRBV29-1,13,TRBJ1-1,CSVALRGDTEAFF
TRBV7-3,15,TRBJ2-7,CASSSSLAGAGEQYF
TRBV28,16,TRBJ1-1,CASSHRTGVFHTEAFF
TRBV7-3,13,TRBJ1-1,CASSLVGRAEAFF
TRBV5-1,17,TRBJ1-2,CASSLEGRAGENYGYTF
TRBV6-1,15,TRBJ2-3,CASSAIAGGSDTQYF
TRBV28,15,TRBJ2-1,CASSESSGSRNEQFF
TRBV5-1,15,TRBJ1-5,CASSVDGGGNQPQHF
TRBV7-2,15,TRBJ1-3,CASSPERVWGNTIYF
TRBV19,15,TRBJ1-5,CASNPRTGSNQPQHF
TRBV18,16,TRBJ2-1,CASKTAGGGVRNEQFF
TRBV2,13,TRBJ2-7,CASSETHIAEQYF
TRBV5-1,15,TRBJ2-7,CASSATSGRQNEQYF
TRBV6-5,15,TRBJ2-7,CASSFPGTRTSEQYF
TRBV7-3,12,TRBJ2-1,CASSLPGSEQFF
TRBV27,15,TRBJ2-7,CASSTGTGDIYEQYF
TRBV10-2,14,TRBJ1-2,CASSESGQHYGYTF
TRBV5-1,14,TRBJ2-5,CASSLSGAQETQYF
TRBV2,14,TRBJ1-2,CASSRDGGPYGYTF
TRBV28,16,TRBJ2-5,CASSLSYGRDRETQYF
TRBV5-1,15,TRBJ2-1,CASRPTSGTMGEQFF
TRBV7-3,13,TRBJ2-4,CASSSADSDIQYF
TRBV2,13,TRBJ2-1,CASSDRLAYPQFF
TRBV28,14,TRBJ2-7,CASKLQGAPYEQYF
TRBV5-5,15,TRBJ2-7,CASSFAGTGSYEQYF
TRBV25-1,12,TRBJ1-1,CASREANTEAFF
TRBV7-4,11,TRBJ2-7,CAVRGSYEQYF
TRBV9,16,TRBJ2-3,CASSVVGSVELDTQYF
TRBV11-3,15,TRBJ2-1,CASSPGGGYYNEQFF
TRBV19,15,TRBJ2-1,CASSIESGAFHEQFF
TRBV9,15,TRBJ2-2,CASSVNSANTGELFF
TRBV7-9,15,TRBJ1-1,CASTGGTEMNTEAFF
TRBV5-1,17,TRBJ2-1,CASSLEVAVSSYNEQFF
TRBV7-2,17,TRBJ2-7,CASSPRPGGVQAYEQYF
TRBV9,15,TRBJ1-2,CASSVSGQPNYGYTF